A single sample gave rise to the 23 T cell receptor beta chains below, sequenced in a study of shared clonotypes between healthy human individuals. Method: immunoSEQ multiplex PCR; TCRdb's copy keeps in-frame clones and lacks some. The table has about 470,000 clones, around 79% seen once. Sequenced input: PBMCs. Receptors originate from a woman aged 40 to 50 in good health. Some clones in this sample may be carry-over from other donors' samples.

This chain joins TRBV28 and TRBJ2-4; D gene uncertain. Trimming took off 6 bases at V and 0 bases at J, with 15 bases between the two ends. CDR3 length: 16 amino acids. CDR1 is MDHEN and CDR2 is SYDVKM in the germline V gene. This chain's CDR3 is CASRPPETLAKNIQYF. The CDR3 region has the DNA TGTGCCAGCAGGCCGCCAGAGACCTTAGCCAAAAACATTCAGTACTTC.

V is TRBV13 and J is TRBJ2-1; 9 bases align to TRBD2. Germline V gene sequence: CDR1 PRHDT, CDR2 FYEKMQ (reference sequence). V lost 5 bases and J lost 4; bases outside the gene matches: 6. CDR3 length: 15 amino acids. CDR3 sequence reads: CASSGFTSGYNEQFF. Written as DNA, the CDR3 is TGTGCCAGCAGCGGTTTCACTAGCGGGTACAATGAGCAGTTCTTC.

This rearrangement joins TRBV18 to TRBJ1-4, with a possible D match to TRBD1 (6 bases). Trimming removed 6 bases from V and 7 bases from J, with 21 bases in between. Germline values: CDR1 KGHSH, CDR2 LQKENI. The CDR3 is 16 residues long. Here the CDR3 reads CASSRGSGGHTEKLFF. The CDR3 nucleotides read TGTGCCAGCTCCCGTGGTAGCGGGGGGCATACTGAAAAACTGTTTTTT.

V is TRBV2 and J is TRBJ2-5; D is unresolved. V was trimmed by 0 bases and J by 1 base, leaving 6 bases between them. Germline CDR1 reads SNHLY; CDR2 reads FYNNEI. The CDR3 loop spans 14 amino acids. The CDR3 loop is CASSEASRQETQYF. The CDR3 DNA reads as TGTGCCAGCAGTGAAGCGAGCCGCCAAGAGACCCAGTACTTC.

The J gene is TRBJ1-1, the V gene TRBV5-4, with D tentatively TRBD1 (5 bases). Trimming pared 6 bases from V and 1 base from J, leaving 16 bases between. The CDR3 sequence is 15 residues long. Germline lookup yields CDR1 SGHNT and CDR2 YYREEE (reference sequence). This CDR3 reads CASTPNYGGNTEAFF. DNA of the CDR3: TGTGCCAGCACCCCGAACTACGGGGGGAACACTGAAGCTTTCTTT.

The rearrangement links TRBV7-2 to TRBJ2-1; no reliable D call. The germline V gene has CDR1 SGHTA and CDR2 FQGNSA. Trimming removed 1 base at V and 4 bases at J, with 5 bases between. The CDR3 is 13 amino acids. The CDR3 sequence: CASSLGTYNEQFF. In nucleotides, the CDR3 is TGTGCCAGCAGCTTAGGCACATACAATGAGCAGTTCTTC.

Many counts were recorded for this clone. The chain recombines TRBV10-3 with TRBJ2-7; D is ambiguous. Germline CDR1 reads ENHRY; CDR2 reads SYGVKD. Trimming shortened V by 3 bases and J by 0 bases, and 9 bases separated the two germline ends. The CDR3 is made up of 14 amino acids. CDR3 DNA sequence: TGTGCCATCAGTGATCAGGCGAGCTCCTACGAGCAGTACTTC. This translates into CAISDQASSYEQYF.

This clone has a single count. The chain recombines TRBV27 with TRBJ2-1, with a weak D call TRBD1 (6 bases). Trimming removed 3 bases from V and 6 bases from J, with 18 bases in between. CDR1 is MNHEY and CDR2 is SMNVEV in the germline V gene (reference sequence). The CDR3 is made up of 16 amino acids. The DNA of the CDR3 is TGTGCCAGCAGTTTCATGGGGGCGGTTATTGGCAATGAGCAGTTCTTC. As protein: CASSFMGAVIGNEQFF.

The genes are TRBV11-2 and TRBJ2-6; 7 positions agree with TRBD2. The CDR3 spans 18 residues. Germline trimming cut 4 bases from V and 0 bases from J; bases unmatched to any gene: 9. Germline assignment: CDR1 SGHAT and CDR2 FQNNGV. CDR3 in amino acids: CASSSVRGFLSGANVLTF. In nucleotides, the CDR3 is TGTGCCAGCAGCTCGGTGCGGGGGTTTCTCTCTGGGGCCAACGTCCTGACTTTC.

The chain has TRBV5-1 and TRBJ2-1; TRBD2 agrees at 11 bases. The CDR3 runs to 17 residues. Germline V gene data show CDR1 as SGHRS and CDR2 as YFSETQ. J lost 4 bases, V lost 4 bases, and 10 bases had no gene match. DNA for the CDR3: TGCGCCAGCAGCGCGCGGGGTCTAGCGGGAGGTTACAATGAGCAGTTCTTC. Translation: CASSARGLAGGYNEQFF.

This clone came up a few times. V usage is TRBV2 and J usage is TRBJ2-1; TRBD2 aligns across 10 bases. The V segment lost 4 bases and the J segment 7 bases; nucleotides outside the gene matches: 10. The germline gives CDR1 SNHLY, CDR2 FYNNEI. This CDR3 has 16 amino acids. The CDR3, as DNA: TGTGCCAGCAGTGGGACTAGCGGTCGGAGAAGGAATGAGCAGTTCTTC. Protein product: CASSGTSGRRRNEQFF.

This clone turned up a few times. The V and J genes are TRBV11-2 and TRBJ1-4, with TRBD1 matching 7 bases. Germline trimming cut 5 bases from V and 8 bases from J; bases unmatched to any gene: 8. The CDR3 is 14 residues long. Looked up from germline, CDR1 is SGHAT and CDR2 is FQNNGV. The CDR3: CASSKTGSREKLFF. The CDR3 nucleotides are TGTGCCAGCAGCAAGACAGGGAGTAGGGAAAAACTGTTTTTT.

The V call is TRBV10-3, the J call TRBJ2-6; D is uncertain. CDR3 length: 18 residues. The V end lost 1 base, the J end lost 0 bases, and 13 bases lay between the germline ends. Germline CDR1 ENHRY, CDR2 SYGVKD. The CDR3 coding sequence is TGTGCCATCAGTGAGTTTCCTAGTCCCGCCTCTGGGGCCAACGTCCTGACTTTC. It specifies CAISEFPSPASGANVLTF.

Only a few counts were recorded for this clone. The chain combines TRBV10-3 with TRBJ1-1, with unresolved D. This CDR3 contains 15 residues. V was trimmed by 0 bases and J by 0 bases, leaving 8 bases between them. In germline, CDR1 is ENHRY, CDR2 SYGVKD. Here the CDR3 DNA reads TGTGCCATCAGTGAGTCAACAGTAATGAACACTGAAGCTTTCTTT. It translates to CAISESTVMNTEAFF.

This clone has at least ten counts. This chain connects TRBV7-9 to TRBJ2-2; D gene unclear. The CDR3 totals 14 residues. Germline V gene sequence: CDR1 SEHNR, CDR2 FQNEAQ (reference sequence). Trimming removed 4 bases from V and 2 bases from J, with 8 bases in between. CDR3 sequence reads: CASSYDTNTGELFF. In DNA, the CDR3 is TGTGCCAGCAGCTACGACACAAACACCGGGGAGCTGTTTTTT. Full variable domain (rest looked up from reference TRBV7-9 and TRBJ2-2): DTGVSQNPRHKITKRGQNVTFRCDPISEHNRLYWYRQTLGQGPEFLTYFQNEAQLEKSRLLSDRFSAERPKGSFSTLEIQRTEQGDSAMYLCASSYDTNTGELFFGEGSRLTVL.

The V call is TRBV7-8, the J call TRBJ2-3, with 7 bases aligning to TRBD1. Germline V gene lookup returns CDR1 SGHVS and CDR2 FQNEAQ. Trimming took 5 bases from V and 2 from J; bases not matched to a gene: 4. This CDR3 is 14 amino acids long. CDR3 region: CASSRDRATDTQYF. CDR3 nucleotides: TGTGCCAGCAGCAGGGACAGAGCCACAGATACGCAGTATTTT. Drawing the rest from reference TRBV7-8 and TRBJ2-3, the complete variable domain is GAGVSQSPRYKVAKRGQDVALRCDPISGHVSLFWYQQALGQGPEFLTYFQNEAQLDKSGLPSDRFFAERPEGSVSTLKIQRTQQEDSAVYLCASSRDRATDTQYFGPGTRLTVL.

In its sample, this clone was seen a few times. The rearrangement joins TRBV29-1 to TRBJ1-1, with D perhaps TRBD1 (6 bases). Trimming removed 6 bases from V and 0 bases from J, with 11 bases in between. This CDR3 contains 13 residues. Germline CDR1 is SQVTM and CDR2 is ANQGSEA. In nucleotides, the CDR3 is TGCAGCGTCGAAACAGGGATGAACACTGAAGCTTTCTTT. Encoded protein: CSVETGMNTEAFF. Complete variable domain (other parts from reference TRBV29-1 and TRBJ1-1): SAVISQKPSRDICQRGTSLTIQCQVDSQVTMMFWYRQQPGQSLTLIATANQGSEATYESGFVIDKFPISRPNLTFSTLTVSNMSPEDSSIYLCSVETGMNTEAFFGQGTRLTVV.

Relative to its sample, this clone is medium-sized. V and J are TRBV29-1 and TRBJ2-4; D could derive from TRBD1 or TRBD2 (5 bases each). The germline V gene has CDR1 SQVTM and CDR2 ANQGSEA. V lost 7 bases and J 3 bases, leaving 10 bases between the germline ends. The CDR3 runs 12 residues. The DNA for the CDR3 is TGCAGCGGGGGGAGTGGCAAAAACATTCAGTACTTC. This translates into CSGGSGKNIQYF.

The rearrangement joins TRBV7-3 to TRBJ2-3, with 7 nucleotides matching TRBD2. Per germline, CDR1 SGHTA and CDR2 FQGTGA. The CDR3 sequence is 16 residues long. Trimming cost V 5 bases and J 0 bases; bases outside gene matches: 8. CDR3 sequence (DNA): TGTGCCAGCAGCCTCCATGCGGGAGAGAGCACAGATACGCAGTATTTT. This gives the protein CASSLHAGESTDTQYF.

V is TRBV9 and J is TRBJ2-1, with TRBD2 matching over 10 bases. Trimming at V came to 0 bases and at J to 6 bases, leaving 3 bases not matched to a gene. The CDR3 runs 15 residues. Germline CDR1 and CDR2: SGDLS and YYNGEE. The chain's CDR3 is CASSVVLAGTNEQFF. CDR3 DNA sequence: TGTGCCAGCAGCGTAGTACTAGCGGGAACCAATGAGCAGTTCTTC.

The rearrangement uses TRBV6-5 and TRBJ2-7, with a possible D match to TRBD2 (5 bases). From germline, CDR1 is MNHEY and CDR2 SVGAGI. Trimming left V 6 bases short and J 4 bases short, with 16 bases between. This CDR3 comprises 14 residues. The CDR3 loop reads CASRGSSSYYEQYF. The DNA of the CDR3 is TGTGCCAGCAGAGGGAGTAGCAGCTATTACGAGCAGTACTTC.

For the CDR3, the DNA is TGTGCCAGCAGCGTAGTTGGGGAGCAGGGCACCCTCCACTTT. This translates into CASSVVGEQGTLHF. The J gene is TRBJ1-6, the V gene TRBV9, with D possibly being TRBD1 (5 bases). The CDR3 consists of 14 residues. Trimming removed 0 bases from V and 14 bases from J, with 15 bases in between. Germline V gene data show CDR1 as SGDLS and CDR2 as YYNGEE.

This clone was observed a few times. The same CDR3 can be traced to other DNA sequences in this sample. The chain carries TRBV5-1 and TRBJ2-5, with D hard to call. The CDR3 is made up of 12 amino acids. V dropped 0 bases and J dropped 5 bases, with 5 bases sitting between them. Germline V CDR1 and CDR2: SGHRS, YFSETQ. The CDR3 is CASSLVGETQYF. In DNA form, the CDR3 reads TGCGCCAGCAGCTTGGTGGGGGAGACCCAGTACTTC.